A single sample is the source of the 2 T cell receptor beta chains below, sequenced in a study of tumor-infiltrating lymphocytes in localized non-small cell lung cancer. TCRdb keeps only in-frame clones here, not all; method: immunoSEQ multiplex PCR. This sample carries 25,000 or so clones, roughly 69% of them seen once, and the ten largest clones take about 14%. Sequencing was performed on lung tumor tissue. These TCRs come from a human donor with non-small cell lung cancer.

The chain joins TRBV2 to TRBJ1-5; tentative D call: TRBD1 (6 bases). The CDR3 contains 15 residues. Trimming took off 8 bases at V and 4 bases at J, with 18 bases between the two ends. Per germline, CDR1 SNHLY and CDR2 FYNNEI. This chain's CDR3 is CASGEKGQPNQPQHF. The CDR3 bases are TGTGCCAGCGGGGAGAAGGGACAACCAAATCAGCCCCAGCATTTT.

V and J are TRBV6-5 and TRBJ2-7; a weak D match, TRBD2 (5 bases). The V gene's germline CDR1 is MNHEY and CDR2 SVGAGI. V was pared by 6 bases and J by 2 bases, with 17 bases between. The CDR3 is made up of 15 amino acids. CDR3 in amino acids: CASSPSSRQAYEQYF. In DNA, the CDR3 is TGTGCCAGCAGCCCCTCTAGCCGACAAGCCTACGAGCAGTACTTC.